Listed below are T cell receptor beta chains from one sample, sequenced in a study of cytomegalovirus exposure and HLA in healthy donors. Libraries were prepared by immunoSEQ multiplex PCR; TCRdb keeps only in-frame clonotypes and omits some of them. The sample includes about 120,000 clones, 80% of them seen just once. The material sequenced was PBMCs. All receptors come from a man in his fifties or sixties in good health and CMV-seronegative. CDR3s include the opening cysteine and the closing phenylalanine or tryptophan. D genes are given only for firm matches. Some rows have no size entry. The others give once, few or many, or a class for an expanded clone.

clone size,J gene,V gene,D gene,CDR3 protein,CDR3 DNA
NA,TRBJ2-7,TRBV7-9,TRBD2,CASSARTRSGEQYF,TGTGCCAGCAGCGCCAGGACTAGATCCGGCGAGCAGTACTTC
NA,TRBJ2-3,TRBV6-5,TRBD2,CASSYTAGVTDTQYF,TGTGCCAGCAGTTACACAGCGGGGGTGACAGATACGCAGTATTTT
NA,TRBJ2-5,TRBV7-2,NA,CASSESRTGRLVGQYF,TGTGCCAGCAGTGAGAGCCGGACTGGGCGGTTAGTGGGCCAGTACTTC
NA,TRBJ2-5,TRBV7-9,TRBD2,CASSSSGEGGGETQYF,TGTGCCAGCAGCTCGTCGGGGGAGGGAGGAGGGGAGACCCAGTACTTC
NA,TRBJ1-1,TRBV28,NA,CASSFGGMNTEAFF,TGTGCCAGCAGTTTTGGGGGGATGAACACTGAAGCTTTCTTT
few,TRBJ2-7,TRBV7-2,TRBD1,CASSRDLTGAAGEQYF,TGTGCCAGCAGCCGAGACCTGACAGGGGCGGCTGGCGAGCAGTACTTC
NA,TRBJ2-5,TRBV9,NA,CASGGGPQETQYF,TGTGCCAGCGGGGGGGGGCCACAAGAGACCCAGTACTTC
NA,TRBJ1-2,TRBV25-1,TRBD1,CASSEALNRGDYGYTF,TGTGCCAGCAGTGAAGCCCTAAACAGGGGGGACTATGGCTACACCTTC
NA,TRBJ2-5,TRBV5-6,TRBD1,CASSRAGGGLQTQYF,TGTGCCAGCAGCCGCGCAGGGGGCGGATTACAGACCCAGTACTTC
NA,TRBJ2-2,TRBV9,NA,CASSVGLRNTGELFF,TGTGCCAGCAGCGTCGGACTGCGGAACACCGGGGAGCTGTTTTTT
NA,TRBJ1-5,TRBV7-9,NA,CASTFGTLNQPQHF,TGTGCCAGCACCTTCGGGACACTCAATCAGCCCCAGCATTTT
NA,TRBJ2-7,TRBV4-3,NA,CASSQDRLVAYEQYF,TGCGCCAGCAGCCAAGACCGACTGGTAGCCTACGAGCAGTACTTC
NA,TRBJ2-1,TRBV21-1,NA,CASSKEGDEQFF,TGTGCCAGCAGCAAAGAGGGGGATGAGCAGTTCTTC
NA,TRBJ1-2,TRBV5-4,TRBD1,CASNQGGDRVYGYTF,TGTGCCAGCAACCAGGGGGGGGACAGGGTCTATGGCTACACCTTC
NA,TRBJ2-5,TRBV18,NA,CASSPGKGAQETQYF,TGTGCCAGCTCACCAGGGAAAGGGGCCCAAGAGACCCAGTACTTC
once,TRBJ2-7,TRBV5-1,TRBD2,CASSLAHYQGFGGEQYF,TGCGCCAGCAGCTTGGCCCACTACCAAGGGTTCGGGGGGGAGCAGTACTTC
NA,TRBJ1-4,TRBV5-1,TRBD1,CASSSQGAEEKLFF,TGCGCCAGCAGCTCGCAGGGGGCGGAGGAAAAACTGTTTTTT
NA,TRBJ2-7,TRBV18,NA,CASSPQGEVSYEQYF,TGTGCCAGCTCACCACAAGGGGAGGTCTCCTACGAGCAGTACTTC
NA,TRBJ2-5,TRBV4-3,TRBD1,CASSQGGTGGGKTQYF,TGCGCCAGCAGCCAAGGAGGGACAGGGGGCGGGAAGACCCAGTACTTC
NA,TRBJ2-7,TRBV19,NA,CASSVQHSRTYEQYF,TGTGCCAGTAGTGTCCAACACAGCCGAACCTACGAGCAGTACTTC
NA,TRBJ2-2,TRBV4-1,NA,CASSQAQTDTGELFF,TGCGCCAGCAGCCAAGCCCAGACAGACACCGGGGAGCTGTTTTTT
once,TRBJ1-2,TRBV4-3,TRBD1,CASSQGSGTAGYGYTF,TGCGCCAGCAGCCAAGGTTCCGGGACAGCAGGATATGGCTACACCTTC
NA,TRBJ2-1,TRBV5-4,TRBD1,CASSAGQDRYNEQFF,TGTGCCAGCAGCGCCGGACAGGACCGCTACAATGAGCAGTTCTTC
NA,TRBJ1-1,TRBV21-1,NA,CASSKGWGRQGSTEAFF,TGTGCCAGCAGCAAAGGTTGGGGTAGGCAGGGATCCACTGAAGCTTTCTTT
NA,TRBJ2-5,TRBV7-9,NA,CASSLNRQETQYF,TGTGCCAGCAGCCTAAACAGGCAAGAGACCCAGTACTTC
NA,TRBJ2-1,TRBV11-1,NA,CASSSLAAAAFHEQFF,TGTGCCAGCAGCTCCTTAGCTGCGGCGGCTTTCCATGAGCAGTTCTTC
once,TRBJ2-2,TRBV7-9,NA,CASSLGAADTGELFF,TGTGCCAGCAGCTTGGGGGCGGCAGACACCGGGGAGCTGTTTTTT
few,TRBJ2-3,TRBV9,TRBD2,CASSVVGSGGLSTDTQYF,TGTGCCAGCAGCGTAGTTGGTAGCGGGGGGCTTTCCACAGATACGCAGTATTTT
NA,TRBJ1-4,TRBV7-8,NA,CASSLGQSTTNEKLFF,TGTGCCAGCAGCTTAGGACAGTCCACAACTAATGAAAAACTGTTTTTT
NA,TRBJ1-5,TRBV30,TRBD1,CAWTDRVNQPQHF,TGTGCCTGGACCGACAGGGTCAATCAGCCCCAGCATTTT
NA,TRBJ2-5,TRBV5-4,NA,CASSLGDSPGTQYF,TGTGCCAGCAGCTTGGGCGACAGCCCCGGGACCCAGTACTTC
NA,TRBJ1-2,TRBV25-1,TRBD1,CASSETGIWNYGYTF,TGTGCCAGCAGTGAGACAGGGATTTGGAACTATGGCTACACCTTC
once,TRBJ2-7,TRBV5-1,TRBD2,CASSLALAEIYEQYF,TGCGCCAGCAGCTTGGCCCTAGCGGAAATCTACGAGCAGTACTTC
NA,TRBJ2-5,TRBV5-1,TRBD1,CASSIRQGAVRAQYF,TGCGCCAGCAGCATACGACAGGGGGCCGTACGGGCCCAGTACTTC
NA,TRBJ1-5,TRBV27,TRBD1,CASSKGDRGLYSNQPQHF,TGTGCCAGCAGTAAGGGGGACAGGGGGCTATATAGCAATCAGCCCCAGCATTTT
NA,TRBJ2-7,TRBV19,TRBD1,CASKGGRQDSYEQYF,TGTGCCAGTAAAGGGGGCCGACAGGACTCCTACGAGCAGTACTTC
NA,TRBJ2-7,TRBV28,NA,CASSPAGGAYEQYF,TGTGCCAGCAGTCCCGCTGGCGGAGCCTACGAGCAGTACTTC
NA,TRBJ1-4,TRBV5-1,TRBD1,CASTTGQANEKLFF,TGCGCCAGCACGACGGGACAGGCTAATGAAAAACTGTTTTTT
NA,TRBJ2-3,TRBV5-4,NA,CASSSPGGPLTQYF,TGTGCCAGCAGCTCCCCCGGGGGGCCTCTCACGCAGTATTTT
NA,TRBJ2-7,TRBV6-1,NA,CASTLTQGGPYEQYF,TGTGCCAGCACCCTGACGCAGGGAGGCCCCTACGAGCAGTACTTC
NA,TRBJ2-5,TRBV10-3,NA,CAISEFQALYF,TGTGCCATCAGTGAGTTCCAGGCCTTGTACTTC